This TCR beta chain was recovered during a study of T cells in Graves' hyperthyroidism and ophthalmopathy. In the study overall: Any treatment followed the collection of peripheral blood at initial diagnosis. Notes on the study in general: Expanded thyroid clonotypes (above 0.001) were mostly also found in blood.

Points on this clonotype: Its antigen is currently unknown.

Exclusion of patients followed from uncontrolled infection, other autoimmune disease, pregnancy or lactation. Template material for amplifying TCR beta CDR3 regions consisted of RNA transcripts. The HTBI primer set served for first-round RT-PCR of the TCR CDR3. TCRdb reanalysed the multiplex PCR reads using MiXCR and keeps one entry per CDR3 protein. The data hold around 350,000 distinct CDR3 sequences, with approximately 25% observed a single time. Germline CDR1 and CDR2: MNHEY and SVGEGT. The CDR3 consists of 15 residues. The trim removed 6 bases at V and 7 bases at J, leaving 9 bases unmatched. The chain links TRBV6-2 or TRBV6-3 to TRBJ2-1; 10 bases map to TRBD2. Sequencing was carried out using blood. The receptor's source is a man in his forties or fifties with Graves' hyperthyroidism. The CDR3 coding sequence is TGTGCCAGCAGGAGCGGGGGGGCGGGAGAGAATGAGCAGTTCTTC. Its translation is CASRSGGAGENEQFF.